This T cell receptor (beta chain) stems from a study of cytomegalovirus exposure and HLA in healthy donors. General study points: Immune exposure information comprised only CMV serostatus. With DRB1 most and HLA-C fewest, TCR association rates differed between HLA loci in a later analysis. Versus the roughly 700-donor mean, an Asian-associated ancestry cluster reportedly showed fewer N-insertions in a later analysis.

Remarks on this clone: Antigen specificity is unknown.

The PCR contained 60 Vbeta and 13 Jbeta primers. Libraries were prepared by immunoSEQ multiplex PCR; TCRdb keeps only in-frame clonotypes and omits some of them. This sample has around 300,000 clones; around 66% occur once, and the top ten carry approximately 2.3%. Trimming took 8 bases from V and 6 from J, leaving 11 bases between them. CDR1 and CDR2 (germline): MNHEY, SMNVEV (reference sequence). The CDR3 extends over 12 amino acids. V and J are TRBV27 and TRBJ2-1; D remains ambiguous. Sequenced material: PBMCs. The clonotype originates from a female donor in good health and CMV-seronegative. CDR3: CASGVGLNEQFF. DNA for the CDR3: TGTGCCAGCGGAGTCGGTCTCAATGAGCAGTTCTTC.